Listed below are T cell receptor beta chains from one sample, sequenced in a study of blood T cell repertoires in COVID-19. Only in-frame clones appear in the TCRdb table, and some are missing; sequencing was by immunoSEQ multiplex PCR. Seen here are some 310,000 clones, around 87% observed once, and the top ten hold 1%. Sample: peripheral blood. The source is a man aged 50 to 60 with active or convalescent COVID-19. Both conserved end residues are part of each CDR3. A D gene is named only where the DNA matches it firmly.

>.|TRBV28|TRBJ1-2
CASSSLGGVESYGYTF
>TRBD1|TRBV28|TRBJ2-7
CASRALRGFTGGAEQYF
>.|TRBV2|TRBJ1-2
CASSEALSYTF
>TRBD1|TRBV9|TRBJ2-6
CASSPSGTAPRGANVLTF
>.|TRBV27|TRBJ1-6
CASSLSDRGNPGSPLHF
>TRBD2|TRBV5-4|TRBJ2-3
CASSGPGGADPSTDTQYF
>TRBD2|TRBV6-6|TRBJ2-3
CANGRGTDTQYF
>.|TRBV11-2|TRBJ1-1
CASSITGTNTEAFF
>.|TRBV5-1|TRBJ2-3
CASSVQGTDTQYF
>TRBD2|TRBV7-2|TRBJ2-1
CASSLGLAGDEQFF
>TRBD1|TRBV19|TRBJ1-2
CASSVDRGLGYTF
>.|TRBV4-2|TRBJ1-5
CASSQSQGYQPQHF
>.|TRBV11-2|TRBJ2-3
CASSLVAGSTDTQYF
>.|TRBV4-1|TRBJ2-1
CASSHRPIRLTNEQFF
>.|TRBV14|TRBJ1-1
CASSQDRNTEAFF
>TRBD1|TRBV5-1|TRBJ1-1
CASSGQGAQYGEAFF
>.|TRBV5-1|TRBJ1-6
CASSWGRSAPSRPLHF
>TRBD1|TRBV2|TRBJ2-7
CASTRDRGPYEQYF
>TRBD1|TRBV7-2|TRBJ1-1
CASSLGVGGGLTEAFF
>.|TRBV7-2|TRBJ2-7
CASSLRGPYEQYF
>TRBD2|TRBV25-1|TRBJ2-7
CASSDMAGGPYEQYF
>.|TRBV14|TRBJ1-2
CASSPRGGFGYTF
>.|TRBV9|TRBJ1-5
CASSFTASNQPQHF
>TRBD1|TRBV2|TRBJ1-2
CASSEEGQGGLGGYTF
>TRBD1|TRBV2|TRBJ1-5
CASLRDSNQPQHF
>.|TRBV7-9|TRBJ2-7
CASSSASYEQYF
>.|TRBV7-2|TRBJ1-2
CASSLDAGIIGYTF
>TRBD2|TRBV6-5|TRBJ2-1
CATRSGLAGHNEQFF
>TRBD1|TRBV7-9|TRBJ1-4
CASSPGTGDEKLFF
>TRBD2|TRBV29-1|TRBJ2-1
CSVGSGGTGEQFF
>TRBD2|TRBV11-2|TRBJ2-5
CASSPGASGRANGETQYF
>TRBD1|TRBV5-5|TRBJ2-2
CASSSWGTATGELFF
>TRBD1|TRBV6-5|TRBJ1-4
CASSYLWTGDNEKLFF
>TRBD1|TRBV6-1|TRBJ1-1
CASSKDAGTGVNTEAFF
>.|TRBV3-1/TRBV3-2|TRBJ1-3
CASSPSSGNTIYF
>TRBD2|TRBV18|TRBJ2-7
CASSPATSGSYEQYF
>TRBD1|TRBV6-5|TRBJ1-1
CASSLTGQGRTFF
>TRBD1|TRBV6-5|TRBJ1-2
CASRVGDRRIGGYTF
>TRBD2|TRBV18|TRBJ2-7
CASSLQSGGYEQYF
>.|TRBV29-1|TRBJ2-3
CSVERAEGDTQYF
>TRBD1|TRBV19|TRBJ2-2
CASRPGQGSGELFF
>.|TRBV24-1|TRBJ2-3
CATSDPKGPADTQYF
>TRBD1|TRBV19|TRBJ2-2
CASSQTGRGPDTGELFF
>TRBD2|TRBV7-2|TRBJ2-3
CASSSNLAGYPPDTQYF
>.|TRBV5-1|TRBJ1-1
CASSFRPGANTEAFF
>.|TRBV11-2|TRBJ1-3
CASSHRDSGNTIYF
>TRBD1|TRBV10-3|TRBJ1-2
CAISEKTGDNYGYTF
>.|TRBV19|TRBJ2-7
CASSISAGEIYEQYF
>.|TRBV2|TRBJ1-1
CASREGSIDTEAFF
>.|TRBV5-1|TRBJ2-7
CASSPGQSYEQYF
>.|TRBV5-6|TRBJ2-1
CASSSTGYNEQFF
>.|TRBV7-9|TRBJ1-4
CASSPRGGLGSNEKLFF
>TRBD1|TRBV7-2|TRBJ2-1
CASSGMGQLNEQFF
>.|TRBV10-3|TRBJ1-4
CATLEPRGANEKLFF
>.|TRBV6-2/TRBV6-3|TRBJ1-2
CASSIHQGDYGYTF
>.|TRBV3-1/TRBV3-2|TRBJ2-3
CASSQVAGESTDTQYF
>TRBD1|TRBV7-8|TRBJ2-5
CASSQGQGALETQYF
>TRBD2|TRBV2|TRBJ2-1
CASRGTSGIYNEQFF
>.|TRBV2|TRBJ1-5
CASSEGRLQPQHF
>.|TRBV4-1|TRBJ2-2
CASSQVTRTTRYNTGELFF